This paragraph reports one TCR beta chain. Repertoires were generated with immunoSEQ multiplex PCR, while TCRdb's copy carries only in-frame clones and drops some. The table has tens of thousands of clones, over 75% seen once; the top ten hold roughly 15%. The data are from a study of blood T cell repertoires in COVID-19. The CDR3 totals 19 residues. Germline V gene sequence: CDR1 SGHTA, CDR2 FQGTGA. V lost 5 bases, J lost 1 base, and 15 bases stayed unmatched. V usage is TRBV7-3 and J usage is TRBJ2-7; TRBD2 matches at 12 bases. The TCR originated in an elderly woman with active or convalescent COVID-19. The material sequenced was peripheral blood. The CDR3 nucleotides read TGTGCCAGCAGCCCACTCGGGACTAGCGGGTTGACGGGGTCCTACGAGCAGTACTTC. Translating it yields CASSPLGTSGLTGSYEQYF.